This entry lists 8 T cell receptor beta chains sequenced from one sample in a study of stem cell transplantation in POMP-related autoinflammatory disease. Findings of the study overall: In patients with PRAID, every analyzed T-cell subset tended to show lower diversity and higher clonality. Unique TRB V-J gene pairings were limited in number in patients with PRAID.

Which antigens these TCRs recognize remains unknown. The protocol was immunoSEQ multiplex PCR, while the TCRdb copy is restricted to in-frame clones and leaves out a portion. The sample lists roughly 11,000 clones; 70% to 90% were seen once. The sample consisted of CD8+ T cells from PBMCs, taken before stem cell transplantation. These receptors were collected from a human donor with POMP-related autoinflammation and immune dysregulation (PRAID).

The chain links TRBV7-6 to TRBJ2-1, with 10 bases lining up with TRBD1. Trimming removed 3 bases from V and 6 bases from J; junction bases left unmatched: 5. This CDR3 comprises 15 residues. Looked up from germline, CDR1 is SGHVS and CDR2 is FNYEAQ. The CDR3 region is CASSLWTGGGNEQFF. DNA for the CDR3: TGTGCCAGCAGCTTGTGGACAGGGGGGGGCAATGAGCAGTTCTTC.

The V call is TRBV9, the J call TRBJ1-1; 11 bases are shared with TRBD1. Germline CDR1 is SGDLS and CDR2 is YYNGEE. V lost 1 base to trimming and J lost 4 bases; unmatched junction nucleotides: 3. This CDR3 region has 15 residues. The CDR3 region has the DNA TGTGCCAGCAGCGTAACGGGGACAGGGGGCACTGAAGCTTTCTTT. Translating gives CASSVTGTGGTEAFF.

The chain is built from TRBV9 and TRBJ2-7; 7 nucleotides align to TRBD2. With V trimmed by 3 bases and J by 1 base, 7 bases remained unmatched. From germline, CDR1 is SGDLS and CDR2 YYNGEE. This CDR3 contains 15 residues. As DNA, the CDR3 is TGTGCCAGCAGCGGAGGAGCGGGAACATCCTACGAGCAGTACTTC. Its protein product is CASSGGAGTSYEQYF.

In its sample, this clone was seen once. This chain uses TRBV13 with TRBJ2-5; tentatively, D is TRBD2 (7 bases). There are 16 residues in the CDR3. Per germline, CDR1 PRHDT and CDR2 FYEKMQ (reference sequence). The germline V and J ends were trimmed by 1 base and 5 bases, with 17 bases remaining between them. As DNA, the CDR3 is TGTGCCAGCAGCTTAGTTCGGGGGGCGGCGGAGGAGACCCAGTACTTC. Its translation is CASSLVRGAAEETQYF.

The rearrangement uses TRBV4-1 and TRBJ1-2, with D tentatively TRBD1 (6 bases). Looked up from germline, CDR1 is MGHRA and CDR2 is YSYEKL. Deletions cut 6 bases from V and 5 bases from J, with 19 bases between. The CDR3 runs 15 residues. CDR3 in DNA: TGCGCCAGCAGACCACTCGGGGGACAAATGTATGGCTACACCTTC. As protein: CASRPLGGQMYGYTF.

V and J are TRBV6-5 and TRBJ1-1; the D gene is possibly TRBD1 (5 bases). The germline V gene has CDR1 MNHEY and CDR2 SVGAGI. Trimming pared 0 bases from V and 0 bases from J, leaving 8 bases between. This CDR3 has 15 amino acids. This CDR3 reads CASSYSWGLNTEAFF. CDR3 DNA sequence: TGTGCCAGCAGTTACTCGTGGGGGTTGAACACTGAAGCTTTCTTT.

The CDR3 spells CASFGQTYNEQFF. CDR3 sequence (DNA): TGTGCCAGTTTTGGACAGACCTACAATGAGCAGTTCTTC. The V and J genes are TRBV6-5 and TRBJ2-1; a weak D match, TRBD1 (6 bases). The CDR3 consists of 13 residues. Germline values: CDR1 MNHEY, CDR2 SVGAGI. V was trimmed by 9 bases and J by 2 bases, leaving 11 bases between them.

This clone is a singleton in its sample. In DNA form, the CDR3 reads TGTGCCTGGGCGACCGGGACAGGGGGCCAAGAAAAACTGTTTTTT. Residues: CAWATGTGGQEKLFF. This chain joins TRBV30 and TRBJ1-4; 12 bases agree with TRBD1. This CDR3 region has 15 residues. The germline V gene encodes CDR1 GTSNPN and CDR2 SVGIG (reference sequence). After removal of 5 bases from V and 8 bases from J, the junction contained 9 bases not matched to a gene.